The 12 T cell receptor beta chains below were found in one sample sequenced in a study of post-analysis software for immune sequencing data. General study results and limits: Controls had lower frequencies than patients of 4 or 5 TRBV segments, which included TRBV5-6, TRBV5-1 and TRBV20-1.

For these receptors, no antigen is known. Carried by the TCR beta cDNA libraries were unique molecular identifiers. TCRdb used MiXCR to reprocess the PCR reads, holding one entry per CDR3 protein. The sample consists of 350,000 to 500,000 distinct CDR3 sequences, about 39% of them appearing once. Sample: blood. These receptors were taken from a girl aged 2 to 10 with multiple sclerosis.

V and J are TRBV6-1 and TRBJ2-3; 11 positions agree with TRBD1. This CDR3 spans 17 amino acids. Losses at the gene ends were 6 bases for V and 0 bases for J; bases not matched to a gene: 8. Germline CDR1 is MNHNS and CDR2 is SASEGT. CDR3 residues: CASRRDRGIYSTDTQYF. Written as DNA, the CDR3 is TGTGCCAGCAGGAGGGACAGGGGGATTTACAGCACAGATACGCAGTATTTT.

In this sample, this clonotype turned up a few times. The rearrangement uses TRBV29-1 and TRBJ2-3; D is unclear. The ends were cut back, 6 bases at V and 4 bases at J, with 14 bases in the middle. The CDR3 consists of 13 residues. Germline values: CDR1 SQVTM, CDR2 ANQGSEA. The CDR3 protein is CSVDLDSADTQYF. CDR3 in DNA: TGCAGCGTCGACCTAGACTCGGCAGATACGCAGTATTTT.

J is TRBJ2-3 and V is TRBV7-2; 13 bases are shared with TRBD2. After removal of 1 base from V and 2 bases from J, the junction contained 3 bases not matched to a gene. The CDR3 covers 17 residues. CDR1 is SGHTA, CDR2 FQGNSA, per germline. This CDR3 reads CASSLGGLAGDTDTQYF. The CDR3 DNA reads as TGTGCCAGCAGCTTAGGAGGACTAGCGGGAGACACAGATACGCAGTATTTT.

V is TRBV5-1 and J is TRBJ2-7, with TRBD1 matching over 9 bases. After removal of 4 bases from V and 2 bases from J, the junction contained 4 bases not matched to a gene. Germline V gene data show CDR1 as SGHRS and CDR2 as YFSETQ. There are 14 residues in the CDR3. CDR3 residues: CASSATGGTYEQYF. CDR3 coding DNA: TGCGCCAGCAGCGCGACAGGGGGAACCTACGAGCAGTACTTC. Looking up the rest from reference TRBV5-1 and TRBJ2-7 gives the full variable domain: KAGVTQTPRYLIKTRGQQVTLSCSPISGHRSVSWYQQTPGQGLQFLFEYFSETQRNKGNFPGRFSGRQFSNSRSEMNVSTLELGDSALYLCASSATGGTYEQYFGPGTRLTVT.

This clonotype turned up a few times. The V and J genes are TRBV6-6 and TRBJ1-6; possible D gene TRBD1, 5 bases. CDR1 is MNHNY, CDR2 SVGAGI, per germline (reference sequence). This CDR3 comprises 12 residues. V was pared by 8 bases and J by 8 bases, with 10 bases between. The CDR3 DNA sequence: TGTGCCAGCGGGAGCAGGGATTCACCCCTCCACTTT. It encodes CASGSRDSPLHF.

V usage is TRBV5-5 and J usage is TRBJ2-1, with 12 bases identical to TRBD2. CDR3 length equals 15 residues. Germline V gives CDR1 SGHKS, CDR2 YYEKEE (reference sequence). Germline trimming cut 4 bases from V and 10 bases from J; bases unmatched to any gene: 9. CDR3 loop: CASSATSGGSVEQFF. CDR3 in DNA: TGTGCCAGCAGCGCGACTAGCGGGGGCTCAGTGGAGCAGTTCTTC.

The chain uses TRBV7-9 and TRBJ2-5; 10 nucleotides agree with TRBD1. Germline lookup yields CDR1 SEHNR and CDR2 FQNEAQ (reference sequence). This CDR3 has 19 amino acids. The V and J ends lost 0 bases and 4 bases, in that order; junction bases with no gene match: 14. CDR3 sequence (DNA): TGTGCCAGCAGCTTAGCGATCGGGACAGGGGCGACGCCGCGAGAGACCCAGTACTTC. Its protein product is CASSLAIGTGATPRETQYF.

This clonotype was detected only a few times. The CDR3 reads CATSRDREFTDTQYF. Here the CDR3 DNA reads TGTGCCACCAGCAGAGATCGGGAGTTCACAGATACGCAGTATTTT. V is TRBV15 and J is TRBJ2-3, with D possibly TRBD2 on 6 matching bases. Trimming shortened V by 0 bases and J by 2 bases, and 9 bases separated the two germline ends. The CDR3 covers 15 residues. Germline CDR1 reads LNHNV; CDR2 reads YYDKDF (reference sequence).

This clonotype was counted between two and nine times. The gene calls are TRBV25-1 and TRBJ1-5; tentatively, D is TRBD1 (5 bases). Germline V gene lookup returns CDR1 MGHDK and CDR2 SYGVNS. This CDR3 region has 14 residues. Deletions cut 3 bases from V and 2 bases from J, with 8 bases between. The CDR3 is CASSEGGRNQPQHF. The CDR3 bases are TGTGCCAGCAGTGAGGGGGGTCGCAATCAGCCCCAGCATTTT.

This rearrangement joins TRBV20-1 to TRBJ2-7; D is unclear. V was cut by 5 bases and J by 4 bases, with 12 bases left in between. The CDR3 is 12 amino acids. Germline V CDR1 and CDR2: DFQATT, SNEGSKA (reference sequence). The CDR3 region is CSAQFQQYEQYF. The CDR3 coding sequence is TGCAGTGCTCAGTTCCAACAATACGAGCAGTACTTC.

This clonotype was seen a single time. This chain joins TRBV28 and TRBJ2-7, with D possibly being TRBD1 or TRBD2 (5 bases each). Germline V gene lookup returns CDR1 MDHEN and CDR2 SYDVKM. The CDR3 runs to 14 residues. The ends were cut back, 3 bases at V and 2 bases at J, with 11 bases in the middle. CDR3 nucleotides: TGTGCCAGCAGTTTGAGGGGCGAGGCCTACGAGCAGTACTTC. It is translated as CASSLRGEAYEQYF.

This clonotype was counted a single time. The chain uses TRBV12-3 or TRBV12-4 and TRBJ2-1; 11 nucleotides agree with TRBD2. V dropped 5 bases and J dropped 8; count of bases not matched to a gene: 11. The CDR3 extends over 16 amino acids. This CDR3 reads CASSPGLAGLGDEQFF. CDR3 nucleotides: TGTGCCAGCAGTCCAGGACTAGCGGGCCTTGGGGATGAGCAGTTCTTC.